This T cell receptor (beta chain) appears in the sequencing data of a study of T cell responses to AZD1222 COVID-19 vaccine. General study points: Along spike, vaccine-associated CD4 TCRs were found throughout, with dominance at 160-218 and 743-854. There were repertoire samples only from the period after the peak T cell response.

Here immunoSEQ multiplex PCR was the method, and the copy in TCRdb shows in-frame clones only, minus some. Among some 150,000 clones, roughly 93% were seen once, and the ten largest hold less than 2.5%. CDR3 length equals 14 residues. V dropped 8 bases and J dropped 8 bases, with 18 bases sitting between them. A remark on this clone: Its antigen is undetermined.

The sequencing here drew on peripheral blood, taken 28 days after the second AZD1222 dose. This clonotype was sampled from an adult who received the AZD1222 COVID-19 vaccine. V is TRBV23-1 and J is TRBJ1-4, with D unresolved. TRBV23-1 is known as an ORF, though its function is uncertain. This CDR3 reads CASAQRTREEKLFF. In nucleotides, the CDR3 is TGCGCCAGCGCCCAAAGGACCCGGGAGGAAAAACTGTTTTTT.